The 23 T cell receptor beta chains reported below all come from one sample, sequenced in a study of cytomegalovirus exposure and HLA in healthy donors. The PCR contained 60 Vbeta and 13 Jbeta primers. TCRdb keeps only in-frame clones here, not all; method: immunoSEQ multiplex PCR. The sample shows under 85,000 clones, 60% to 85% of them seen only once. Sequencing was carried out using PBMCs. The source of these receptors is a man between 40 and 49 years old in good health and CMV-seronegative.

The rearrangement links TRBV7-6 to TRBJ2-5; 9 positions match TRBD1. Losses at the gene ends were 8 bases for V and 3 bases for J; bases not matched to a gene: 4. The CDR3 sequence is 13 residues long. Germline V gene lookup returns CDR1 SGHVS and CDR2 FNYEAQ. The CDR3 protein is CASSGTGKETQYF. The CDR3 coding sequence is TGTGCCAGCTCCGGGACAGGGAAAGAGACCCAGTACTTC.

The rearrangement links TRBV18 to TRBJ1-2, with TRBD1 as a possible D gene (5 bases). The CDR3 extends over 15 amino acids. Germline V lookup: CDR1 KGHSH, CDR2 LQKENI. The V and J ends lost 3 bases and 4 bases respectively, with 15 bases between them. The chain's CDR3 is CASSPGQTDFYGYTF. For the CDR3, the DNA is TGTGCCAGCTCACCGGGGCAGACCGACTTCTATGGCTACACCTTC.

This clone is a singleton in its sample. The gene calls are TRBV30 and TRBJ1-2; maybe TRBD1 (5 bases). The CDR3 is 13 residues long. The germline CDR1 and CDR2 sequences are GTSNPN and SVGIG (reference sequence). The ends were cut back, 8 bases at V and 6 bases at J, with 19 bases in the middle. The CDR3 reads CALNPQARDGYTF. The CDR3 nucleotides are TGTGCCCTTAATCCACAGGCTCGGGATGGCTACACCTTC.

The V and J genes are TRBV6-6 and TRBJ2-1; TRBD1 matches at 7 bases. Germline V gene data show CDR1 as MNHNY and CDR2 as SVGAGI (reference sequence). The CDR3 runs 16 residues. V lost 6 bases to trimming and J lost 4 bases; unmatched junction nucleotides: 12. CDR3 protein: CASRSTGTAFYNEQFF. The CDR3 DNA is TGTGCCAGCAGATCTACCGGGACAGCCTTTTACAATGAGCAGTTCTTC.

This chain uses TRBV2 with TRBJ1-1; D not resolved. V lost 7 bases and J 1 base, leaving 10 bases between the germline ends. The CDR3 totals 13 residues. Germline CDR1 and CDR2: SNHLY and FYNNEI. The CDR3 DNA follows: TGTGCCAGCACCGCAGAGGAGAACACTGAAGCTTTCTTT. As protein: CASTAEENTEAFF.

This chain uses TRBV5-4 with TRBJ2-2; 8 bases fit TRBD2. V shed 0 bases, J shed 5 bases, and the junction held 6 bases outside the gene matches. This CDR3 comprises 16 residues. The V gene's germline CDR1 is SGHNT and CDR2 YYREEE (reference sequence). The CDR3 bases are TGTGCCAGCAGCTTGGGTGGGGGACTAGGGACCGGGGAGCTGTTTTTT. As protein: CASSLGGGLGTGELFF.

V usage is TRBV5-1 and J usage is TRBJ2-5; TRBD1 is a possible D gene (7 bases). The CDR3 totals 14 residues. V lost 2 bases to trimming and J lost 5 bases, with 13 bases between them. CDR1 and CDR2 (germline): SGHRS, YFSETQ. The chain's CDR3 is CASSFQGGRETQYF. CDR3 DNA sequence: TGCGCCAGCAGCTTTCAGGGGGGTCGGGAGACCCAGTACTTC.

V gene TRBV19 combines with J gene TRBJ2-1; TRBD2 matches at 7 bases. The V gene's germline CDR1 is LNHDA and CDR2 SQIVND (reference sequence). There are 13 residues in the CDR3. V dropped 5 bases and J dropped 8; count of bases not matched to a gene: 6. The DNA for the CDR3 is TGTGCCAGTAGTCTGGGGCGGGAGTATGAGCAGTTCTTC. Amino acids: CASSLGREYEQFF.

Remarks on this clone: One end of the junction is discordant with germline, which a read error may explain. The chain couples TRBV5-1 to TRBJ2-6; 7 bases line up with TRBD1. Germline V gene data show CDR1 as SGHRS and CDR2 as YFSETQ. This CDR3 has 17 amino acids. CDR3 in DNA: TGCGCCAGCAGCTTGGACTCACAGGGGCCTGGGGCCAACGGCCTGACTTTC. It translates to CASSLDSQGPGANGLTF.

The V gene is TRBV19, the J gene TRBJ1-1; D remains unclear. Between the trimmed V and J ends, which lost 4 bases and 1 base, there was a span of 13 bases. CDR3 size: 15 residues. The germline gives CDR1 LNHDA, CDR2 SQIVND (reference sequence). The CDR3 region has the DNA TGTGCCAGTAGTACCCAGTCCGCGGGGAACACTGAAGCTTTCTTT. It is translated as CASSTQSAGNTEAFF.

This chain links TRBV11-2 with TRBJ2-7; 8 bases align to TRBD2. The trim removed 4 bases at V and 4 bases at J, leaving 9 bases unmatched. CDR1 and CDR2 (germline): SGHAT, FQNNGV. The CDR3 contains 15 residues. The CDR3 DNA reads TGTGCCAGCAGCTCGGGAGGGGGACATGTATACGAGCAGTACTTC. Its protein product is CASSSGGGHVYEQYF.

The chain has TRBV10-3 and TRBJ2-7; D might be TRBD2 (8 bases). Germline loops: CDR1 ENHRY, CDR2 SYGVKD. The germline V and J ends were trimmed by 2 bases and 2 bases, with 16 bases remaining between them. This CDR3 has 16 amino acids. CDR3 sequence reads: CAISEERGTETYEQYF. The CDR3 bases are TGTGCCATCAGTGAGGAGCGGGGGACAGAGACCTACGAGCAGTACTTC.

The chain is built from TRBV2 and TRBJ1-1, with 7 bases aligning to TRBD1. CDR3 length: 15 residues. The junction had 7 bases not matched to a gene; V was cut back by 6 bases and J by 0 bases. The germline V gene encodes CDR1 SNHLY and CDR2 FYNNEI. CDR3 amino acids: CASRLRQGMNTEAFF. The DNA for the CDR3 is TGTGCCAGCAGGCTTCGACAGGGAATGAACACTGAAGCTTTCTTT. Complete variable domain (other parts from reference TRBV2 and TRBJ1-1): EPEVTQTPSHQVTQMGQEVILRCVPISNHLYFYWYRQILGQKVEFLVSFYNNEISEKSEIFDDQFSVERPDGSNFTLKIRSTKLEDSAMYFCASRLRQGMNTEAFFGQGTRLTVV.

The genes are TRBV7-6 and TRBJ2-7; TRBD2 agrees at 7 bases. V was clipped by 3 bases and J by 6 bases; unmatched bases: 8. The CDR3 is 14 residues long. Germline CDR1 reads SGHVS; CDR2 reads FNYEAQ. The CDR3 loop is CASSFSTSRVEQYF. In DNA form, the CDR3 reads TGTGCCAGCAGCTTTTCGACTAGCCGGGTCGAGCAGTACTTC.

V is TRBV5-1 and J is TRBJ2-1, with TRBD2 matching over 12 bases. This CDR3 has 18 amino acids. Trimming took 4 bases from V and 3 from J; bases not matched to a gene: 11. CDR1 and CDR2 (germline): SGHRS, YFSETQ. The CDR3 coding sequence is TGCGCCAGCAGCCTGTGGGGACTAGCGGGTGGTTTCTACAATGAGCAGTTCTTC. Protein: CASSLWGLAGGFYNEQFF.

The chain combines TRBV25-1 with TRBJ1-6, with a weak D call TRBD1 (6 bases). Germline V CDR1 and CDR2: MGHDK, SYGVNS. This CDR3 comprises 14 residues. V was clipped by 2 bases and J by 9 bases, with 11 bases between them. The chain's CDR3 is CASSEQGPGSPLHF. The DNA of the CDR3 is TGTGCCAGCAGTGAACAGGGGCCGGGTTCACCCCTCCACTTT. The variable domain in full, with the rest retrieved from reference TRBV25-1 and TRBJ1-6, is EADIYQTPRYLVIGTGKKITLECSQTMGHDKMYWYQQDPGMELHLIHYSYGVNSTEKGDLSSESTVSRIRTEHFPLTLESARPSHTSQYLCASSEQGPGSPLHFGNGTRLTVT.

The chain uses TRBV5-6 and TRBJ1-1; D possibly corresponds to TRBD1 (5 bases). CDR3 size: 12 residues. V was pared by 6 bases and J by 4 bases, with 10 bases between. The V gene's germline CDR1 is SGHDT and CDR2 YYEEEE. CDR3 nucleotides: TGTGCCAGCATCCGGGACTCCACTGAAGCTTTCTTT. It translates to CASIRDSTEAFF.

This clone was observed a handful of times. This chain uses TRBV29-1 with TRBJ1-4; TRBD1 matches at 10 bases. The CDR3 totals 14 residues. Germline V gene data show CDR1 as SQVTM and CDR2 as ANQGSEA. V was clipped by 6 bases and J by 8 bases; unmatched bases: 9. As DNA, the CDR3 is TGCAGCGTGGCTAGGGACAGGGGTGCCGAAAAACTGTTTTTT. This translates into CSVARDRGAEKLFF.

The chain employs TRBV27 and TRBJ2-5, with 8 positions matching TRBD2. Trimming removed 5 bases from V and 4 bases from J; junction bases left unmatched: 24. Germline CDR1 is MNHEY and CDR2 is SMNVEV (reference sequence). The CDR3 has 20 amino acids. CDR3 amino acids: CASSHTTPGLGFSYRETQYF. CDR3 nucleotides: TGTGCCAGCAGTCACACAACCCCGGGACTAGGGTTTTCGTATCGAGAGACCCAGTACTTC.

The J gene is TRBJ1-2, the V gene TRBV6-1; TRBD1 might be the D (5 bases). There are 15 residues in the CDR3. V lost 8 bases and J lost 5, with 21 bases in between. Germline V lookup: CDR1 MNHNS, CDR2 SASEGT. CDR3 sequence reads: CASGGGPTASYGYTF. The CDR3 DNA is TGTGCCAGCGGCGGTGGCCCGACAGCTTCATATGGCTACACCTTC.

Concerning this clone itself: Other DNA sequences in the same sample also yield this CDR3. This chain uses TRBV12-5 with TRBJ2-3, with D possibly TRBD1 on 6 matching bases. The CDR3 runs to 16 residues. V was pared by 3 bases and J by 0 bases, with 13 bases between. Germline assignment: CDR1 LGHNT and CDR2 FRNRAP. For the CDR3, the DNA is TGTGCTAGTGGTTTAGAGCAGGGGTTCAGCACAGATACGCAGTATTTT. This codes for CASGLEQGFSTDTQYF.

On this clone: Other DNA sequences in the same sample also yield this CDR3. The V gene is TRBV18, the J gene TRBJ2-2; 9 bases are shared with TRBD1. Germline CDR1 reads KGHSH; CDR2 reads LQKENI. This CDR3 is built from 14 residues. V gave up 4 bases and J gave up 6 bases; unmatched junction bases: 3. The CDR3 DNA sequence: TGTGCCAGCTCACTACAGGGGGCTCCCGGGGAGCTGTTTTTT. Amino acid sequence: CASSLQGAPGELFF. The variable domain in full, with the rest retrieved from reference TRBV18 and TRBJ2-2, is NAGVMQNPRHLVRRRGQEARLRCSPMKGHSHVYWYRQLPEEGLKFMVYLQKENIIDESGMPKERFSAEFPKEGPSILRIQQVVRGDSAAYFCASSLQGAPGELFFGEGSRLTVL.

This clone is a singleton in its sample. The chain joins TRBV2 to TRBJ1-4; 9 nucleotides line up with TRBD1. J gave up 7 bases and V 6 bases, and 3 bases lay outside the gene matches. The V gene's germline CDR1 is SNHLY and CDR2 FYNNEI. This CDR3 is 13 amino acids long. The CDR3 region has the DNA TGTGCCAGCAGGCCGGACAGGGGTGAAAAACTGTTTTTT. This codes for CASRPDRGEKLFF. Full variable domain (missing parts from reference TRBV2 and TRBJ1-4): EPEVTQTPSHQVTQMGQEVILRCVPISNHLYFYWYRQILGQKVEFLVSFYNNEISEKSEIFDDQFSVERPDGSNFTLKIRSTKLEDSAMYFCASRPDRGEKLFFGSGTQLSVL.